Included here is one TCR beta chain sequence, with context. Its antigen is unknown. The V end lost 8 bases, the J end lost 2 bases, and 18 bases lay between the germline ends. Germline V gene data show CDR1 as LGHDT and CDR2 as YNNKEL (reference sequence). The CDR3 loop spans 15 amino acids. The sample comes from a study of T cell responses to AZD1222 COVID-19 vaccine. Study-level findings and limits: Spike-wide coverage was observed for vaccine-associated CD4 TCRs, with dominant responses at 160-218 and 743-854. Repertoires in all cases were sampled only once the peak T cell response had passed.

The assay was immunoSEQ multiplex PCR, and TCRdb's table has in-frame clones only and misses some. The sample lists under 200,000 clones, around 93% occurring once. The V gene is TRBV3-1 (or the pseudogene TRBV3-2), the J gene TRBJ2-5; D not certain. This receptor was identified in an adult in good health. Sequenced here: peripheral blood, sampled on day 0 of AZD1222 vaccination. The CDR3 reads CASGSPAPSQETQYF. CDR3 bases: TGTGCCAGCGGGTCACCAGCCCCCTCTCAAGAGACCCAGTACTTC.